This T cell receptor (beta chain) was captured in a study of T cell repertoires in cytomegalovirus infection. One entry per CDR3 protein, called by TCRdb with MiXCR from the reads. The sample lists some 500,000 distinct CDR3 sequences; roughly 43% were seen once. The study's findings and limits: Dominating the ex vivo response were TCR beta clonotypes that were CMV-specific and HLA-C-restricted.

A word on this clonotype: What it recognizes is unknown.

The CDR3 runs to 14 residues. V lost 5 bases, J lost 7 bases, and 9 bases stayed unmatched. Germline V gene data show CDR1 as SGHVS and CDR2 as FNYEAQ. The source was cultured PBMCs, collected from culture after CMV antigen stimulation. The TCR originated in a human donor in good health (CMV status not recorded). Some clones in this sample may be carry-over from other donors' samples. The chain joins TRBV7-6 to TRBJ2-7; TRBD2 aligns across 9 bases. The CDR3 DNA reads as TGTGCCAGCAGCCCTTCTAGCGGGGCGGGGGAGCAGTACTTC. Its translation is CASSPSSGAGEQYF.